The 3 T cell receptor beta chains below were found in one sample sequenced in a study of T cell responses to AZD1222 COVID-19 vaccine. Method: immunoSEQ multiplex PCR; TCRdb's copy keeps in-frame clones and lacks some. This table holds about 170,000 clones, around nine tenths found once. Source: peripheral blood, taken 28 days after the second AZD1222 dose. These receptor sequences come from an adult who received the AZD1222 COVID-19 vaccine.

This clone was seen once. The junction and the germline gene differ at one end; a read error may be behind it. J is TRBJ1-5 and V is TRBV19, with unresolved D. This CDR3 has 14 residues. CDR1 and CDR2 from the germline V gene are LNHDA and SQIVND (reference sequence). The CDR3 reads CASSIEVFAQPQHF. In DNA, the CDR3 is TGTGCCAGTAGCATAGAGGTATTCGCGCAGCCCCAGCATTTT.

The rearrangement links TRBV4-3 to TRBJ1-6; possible D gene TRBD1, 6 bases. Per the germline V gene, CDR1 is LGHNA and CDR2 is YSLEER. Trimming took off 2 bases at V and 0 bases at J, with 20 bases between the two ends. The CDR3 sequence is 20 residues long. The CDR3 region has the DNA TGCGCCAGCAGCCAATCCCCGGAGGGCCCGGGGGCCTCCTATAATTCACCCCTCCACTTT. It specifies CASSQSPEGPGASYNSPLHF.

This clone was seen more than once but under ten times. The genes are TRBV28 and TRBJ2-3; 8 bases map to TRBD2. Trimming cost V 5 bases and J 5 bases; bases outside gene matches: 6. This CDR3 comprises 14 residues. Per the germline V gene, CDR1 is MDHEN and CDR2 is SYDVKM. CDR3 protein: CASSTAGGQDTQYF. The CDR3 nucleotides read TGTGCCAGCAGTACCGCGGGGGGTCAAGATACGCAGTATTTT.